This T cell receptor (beta chain) was recorded in a study of T cell responses to AZD1222 COVID-19 vaccine. Whole-study results and caveats: Along spike, vaccine-associated CD4 TCRs were found throughout, with dominance at 160-218 and 743-854. Recipients of AZD1222 seropositive at baseline numbered only six or seven.

Trimming left V 6 bases short and J 8 bases short, with 13 bases between. CDR3 length: 13 amino acids. CDR1 and CDR2 (germline): MNHEY, SVGAGI. With regard to this clone: The antigen remains undetermined.

Sequenced by immunoSEQ multiplex PCR; TCRdb stores in-frame clones only, minus some. The sample lists some 91,000 clones; roughly nine tenths were seen once. The chain employs TRBV6-5 and TRBJ1-4; D may be TRBD1 (6 bases). The sample was peripheral blood, taken on day 0 of AZD1222 vaccination. This TCR was sampled from an adult in good health. This CDR3 is CASRGAEGEKLFF. CDR3 bases: TGTGCCAGCAGGGGGGCGGAGGGCGAAAAACTGTTTTTT.